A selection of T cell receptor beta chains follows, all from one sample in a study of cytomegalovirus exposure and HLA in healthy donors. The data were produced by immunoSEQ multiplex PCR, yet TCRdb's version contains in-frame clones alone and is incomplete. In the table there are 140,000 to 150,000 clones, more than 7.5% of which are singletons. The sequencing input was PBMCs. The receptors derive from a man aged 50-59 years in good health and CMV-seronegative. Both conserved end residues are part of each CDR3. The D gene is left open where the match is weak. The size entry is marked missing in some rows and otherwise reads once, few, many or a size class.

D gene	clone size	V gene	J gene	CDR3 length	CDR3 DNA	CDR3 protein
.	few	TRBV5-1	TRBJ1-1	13	TGCGCCAGCAGCTTGGCCGGGAACACTGAAGCTTTCTTT	CASSLAGNTEAFF
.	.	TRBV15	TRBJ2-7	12	TGTGCCACCAGCAGAGACAGGGCCGAGCAGTACTTC	CATSRDRAEQYF
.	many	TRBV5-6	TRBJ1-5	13	TGTGCCAGCAGCCGGACAGCGAATCAGCCCCAGCATTTT	CASSRTANQPQHF
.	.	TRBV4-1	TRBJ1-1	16	TGCGCCAGCAGCCAAGGACCAAACCGAGGACACGCTGAAGCTTTCTTT	CASSQGPNRGHAEAFF
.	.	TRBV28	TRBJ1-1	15	TGTGCCAGCAGTCCCCCTGGGCAGGGGAACACTGAAGCTTTCTTT	CASSPPGQGNTEAFF
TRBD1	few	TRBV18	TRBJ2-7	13	TGTGCCAGCTCACCCGACAGGGCCTACGAGCAGTACTTC	CASSPDRAYEQYF
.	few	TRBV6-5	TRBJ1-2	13	TGTGCCAGCAGTGCCGCAGGGCGCGACGGCTACACCTTC	CASSAAGRDGYTF
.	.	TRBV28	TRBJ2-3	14	TGTGCCAGCAAACGGACAATCCACACAGATACGCAGTATTTT	CASKRTIHTDTQYF
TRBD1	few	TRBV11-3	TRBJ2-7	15	TGTGCCAGCAGCTTAGATCAACGACAGGGGGGCGAGCAGTACTTC	CASSLDQRQGGEQYF
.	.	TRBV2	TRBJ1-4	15	TGTGCCAGCAGCGTCACCGGGGGGACTAATGAAAAACTGTTTTTT	CASSVTGGTNEKLFF
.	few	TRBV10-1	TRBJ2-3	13	TGCGCCAGCAGTGAGCGGACTGCAGATACGCAGTATTTT	CASSERTADTQYF
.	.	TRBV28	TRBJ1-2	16	TGTGCCAGCAGCCAAGTGGGGCTGGCAACCAACTATGGCTACACCTTC	CASSQVGLATNYGYTF
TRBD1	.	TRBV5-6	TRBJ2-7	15	TGTGCCAGCAGCTTGTCGCACAGGGGGCTCTACGAGCAGTACTTC	CASSLSHRGLYEQYF
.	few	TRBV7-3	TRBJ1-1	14	TGTGCCAGCAGTTGGGAGCCCTTGAACACTGAAGCTTTCTTT	CASSWEPLNTEAFF
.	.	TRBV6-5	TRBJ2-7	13	TGTGCCACCCGTAAAACAAGCTCCTACGAGCAGTACTTC	CATRKTSSYEQYF
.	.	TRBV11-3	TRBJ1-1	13	TGTGCCAGCAGCCGGACAGTTAACACTGAAGCTTTCTTT	CASSRTVNTEAFF
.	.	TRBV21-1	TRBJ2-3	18	TGTGCCAGCAGCAAGACCGGGACTAGCGGTGACAGCACAGATACGCAGTATTTT	CASSKTGTSGDSTDTQYF
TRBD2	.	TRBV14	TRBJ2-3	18	TGTGCCAGCAGCCAAGGACAGCTAGCGGGGCCTAGCACAGATACGCAGTATTTT	CASSQGQLAGPSTDTQYF
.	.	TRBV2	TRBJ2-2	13	TGTGCCAGCAGTGGGCCAATCACCGGGGAGCTGTTTTTT	CASSGPITGELFF
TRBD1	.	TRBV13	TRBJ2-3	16	TGTGCCAGCAGCTTAGGCCTGCAGGGGGCCTCAGATACGCAGTATTTT	CASSLGLQGASDTQYF
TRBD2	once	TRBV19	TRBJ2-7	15	TGTGCCAGTAGTATGAAAGCGGGGGAGACCTACGAGCAGTACTTC	CASSMKAGETYEQYF
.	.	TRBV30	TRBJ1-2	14	TGTGCCTGGAGTGCCCCGGGATCGTCCCTAAGCTACACCTTC	CAWSAPGSSLSYTF
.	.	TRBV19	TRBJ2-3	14	TGTGCCAGTAGTATAGGGCAGGGCTTCGATACGCAGTATTTT	CASSIGQGFDTQYF
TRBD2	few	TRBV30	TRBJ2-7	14	TGTGCCTGGAGGCCGGGGGGGGTAGTCGGCGAGCAGTACTTC	CAWRPGGVVGEQYF
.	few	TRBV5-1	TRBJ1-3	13	TGCGCCAGCAGCCCTGGACAAGTCCGCACCATATATTTT	CASSPGQVRTIYF
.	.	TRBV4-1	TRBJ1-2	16	TGCGCCAGCAGCCAAGATCCTCTGGGGGCATTAGATGGCTACACCTTC	CASSQDPLGALDGYTF
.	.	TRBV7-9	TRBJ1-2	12	TGTGCCAGCAGCTTAGAGGCGGATGGCTACACCTTC	CASSLEADGYTF
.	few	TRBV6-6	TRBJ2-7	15	TGTGCCAGCAGTTACCCCGGGACTCCCCACTACGAGCAGTACTTC	CASSYPGTPHYEQYF
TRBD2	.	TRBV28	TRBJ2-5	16	TGTGCCAGCAGTCCAATGTTGGGAGGGAGGGAGGAGACCCAGTACTTC	CASSPMLGGREETQYF
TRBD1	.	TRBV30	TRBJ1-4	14	TGTGCCTGGAGTGTCGGACAGGAAAATGAAAAACTGTTTTTT	CAWSVGQENEKLFF
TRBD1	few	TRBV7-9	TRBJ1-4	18	TGTGCCAGCAGCCGGACGCCCGGGACAGGGATACAGGATGAAAAACTGTTTTTT	CASSRTPGTGIQDEKLFF
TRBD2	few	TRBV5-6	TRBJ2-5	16	TGTGCCAGCAGCCTACTAGCGGGCTCCGGGAAAGAGACCCAGTACTTC	CASSLLAGSGKETQYF
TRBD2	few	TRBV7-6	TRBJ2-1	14	TGTGCCAGCGGACTAGCGGGAGGGCCTAATGAGCAGTTCTTC	CASGLAGGPNEQFF
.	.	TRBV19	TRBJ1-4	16	TGTGCCAGTAGTATATCCGGGCCGATGGGAGGTGAAAAACTGTTTTTT	CASSISGPMGGEKLFF
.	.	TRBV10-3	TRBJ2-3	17	TGTGCCATCAGTGGGGGCTCCCTGGCTTCGATCACAGATACGCAGTATTTT	CAISGGSLASITDTQYF
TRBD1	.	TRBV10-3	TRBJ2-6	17	TGTGCCATCAGCGGACAGGGCCAGTGGGGAGGGGCCAACGTCCTGACTTTC	CAISGQGQWGGANVLTF
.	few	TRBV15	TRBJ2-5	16	TGTGCCACCAGCAGCCCCTCGACAGTTCTCCAAGAGACCCAGTACTTC	CATSSPSTVLQETQYF
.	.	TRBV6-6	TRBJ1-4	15	TGTGCCAGCAGAGGATGGGGGGGGAATCATGAAAAACTGTTTTTT	CASRGWGGNHEKLFF
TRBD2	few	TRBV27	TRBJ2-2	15	TGTGCCAGCAGTTTAAGCGGGAGAAACACCGGGGAGCTGTTTTTT	CASSLSGRNTGELFF
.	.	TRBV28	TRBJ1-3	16	TGTGCCAGCAGTACCCCCGAGGGTAAGGCTGGAAACACCATATATTTT	CASSTPEGKAGNTIYF
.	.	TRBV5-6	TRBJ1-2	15	TGTGCCAGCAGCCACGGTACGGGGTCGGACTATGGCTACACCTTC	CASSHGTGSDYGYTF